These T cell receptor beta chains were read from a single sample in a study of response to subunit inactivated influenza vaccine. TCRdb reprocessed the RT-PCR reads via MiXCR and lists one record per CDR3 protein. This table holds around 600,000 distinct CDR3 sequences, approximately 10% found once. The same sample was also used in a study of T cells expressing NK-cell markers.

Sequenced material: PBMCs from blood, taken on the day of vaccination. The receptors shown here come from a man aged 45-65 years who received an inactivated influenza vaccine. Each CDR3 is given with its conserved first and last residue. The D gene is left open where the match is weak. The size of a clone is reported for some rows only, either as once, few or many, or as a class for expanded clones.

clone_size: NA; v_call: TRBV10-3; d_call: TRBD2; j_call: TRBJ2-5; cdr3_aa: CAISESVRTSGQETQYF; cdr3_nt: TGTGCCATCAGTGAGTCGGTCAGAACTAGCGGACAAGAGACCCAGTACTTC
clone_size: few; v_call: TRBV20-1; d_call: NA; j_call: TRBJ2-5; cdr3_aa: CSASGPRETQYF; cdr3_nt: TGCAGTGCTAGCGGCCCTAGAGAGACCCAGTACTTC
clone_size: NA; v_call: TRBV29-1; d_call: NA; j_call: TRBJ2-7; cdr3_aa: CSVDGHSAYEQYF; cdr3_nt: TGCAGCGTTGACGGGCACAGCGCCTACGAGCAGTACTTC
clone_size: NA; v_call: TRBV4-3; d_call: TRBD2; j_call: TRBJ2-1; cdr3_aa: CASSQDGTTEFF; cdr3_nt: TGCGCCAGCAGCCAAGACGGGACTACTGAGTTCTTC
clone_size: few; v_call: TRBV4-2; d_call: NA; j_call: TRBJ2-7; cdr3_aa: CASSQEFSYEQYF; cdr3_nt: TGTGCCAGCAGCCAAGAATTCAGCTACGAGCAGTACTTC
clone_size: few; v_call: TRBV6-1; d_call: TRBD1; j_call: TRBJ2-7; cdr3_aa: CASSKPGGGEHYEQYF; cdr3_nt: TGTGCCAGCAGTAAACCAGGGGGCGGAGAACACTACGAGCAGTACTTC
clone_size: NA; v_call: TRBV18; d_call: TRBD1; j_call: TRBJ2-3; cdr3_aa: CASSPPGTGEEDTQYF; cdr3_nt: TGTGCCAGCTCACCACCCGGGACAGGGGAGGAAGATACGCAGTATTTT
clone_size: NA; v_call: TRBV5-6; d_call: NA; j_call: TRBJ2-2; cdr3_aa: CASSFIRPTGELFF; cdr3_nt: TGTGCCAGCAGCTTTATCAGACCCACCGGGGAGCTGTTTTTT
clone_size: NA; v_call: TRBV7-2; d_call: NA; j_call: TRBJ2-3; cdr3_aa: CASTEDRMVTDTQYF; cdr3_nt: TGTGCCAGCACCGAAGACAGGATGGTCACAGATACGCAGTATTTT
clone_size: NA; v_call: TRBV5-1; d_call: TRBD2; j_call: TRBJ2-7; cdr3_aa: CASSWASGTYEQYF; cdr3_nt: TGCGCCAGCAGCTGGGCTAGCGGGACCTACGAGCAGTACTTC
clone_size: NA; v_call: TRBV20-1; d_call: NA; j_call: TRBJ2-1; cdr3_aa: CSAPLPRGRPYNEQFF; cdr3_nt: TGCAGTGCTCCCCTCCCCAGGGGGAGGCCCTACAATGAGCAGTTCTTC
clone_size: NA; v_call: TRBV7-2; d_call: NA; j_call: TRBJ2-7; cdr3_aa: CASSLAGGQKQYF; cdr3_nt: TGTGCCAGCAGCTTGGCAGGGGGGCAAAAGCAGTACTTC
clone_size: many; v_call: TRBV20-1; d_call: NA; j_call: TRBJ2-3; cdr3_aa: CSATPGGVREDTQYF; cdr3_nt: TGCAGTGCTACCCCAGGAGGGGTTCGCGAGGATACGCAGTATTTT
clone_size: NA; v_call: TRBV5-1; d_call: NA; j_call: TRBJ2-1; cdr3_aa: CASSLLDGYNEQFF; cdr3_nt: TGCGCCAGCAGCTTACTAGACGGCTACAATGAGCAGTTCTTC
clone_size: many; v_call: TRBV6-5; d_call: TRBD2; j_call: TRBJ2-1; cdr3_aa: CASSYSWASGSSYNEQFF; cdr3_nt: TGTGCCAGCAGTTACTCTTGGGCTAGCGGGAGCTCCTACAATGAGCAGTTCTTC
clone_size: NA; v_call: TRBV4-1; d_call: NA; j_call: TRBJ1-6; cdr3_aa: CASSQNTDSPLHF; cdr3_nt: TGCGCCAGCAGCCAAAACACGGATTCACCCCTCCACTTT
clone_size: many; v_call: TRBV7-7; d_call: TRBD1; j_call: TRBJ2-1; cdr3_aa: CASSRGQGSYNEQFF; cdr3_nt: TGTGCTAGCAGCCGTGGACAGGGATCCTACAATGAGCAGTTCTTC
clone_size: many; v_call: TRBV14; d_call: NA; j_call: TRBJ2-5; cdr3_aa: CASSQDPGSRKTQYF; cdr3_nt: TGTGCCAGCAGCCAAGATCCCGGGAGTCGAAAGACCCAGTACTTC
clone_size: NA; v_call: TRBV5-1; d_call: TRBD1; j_call: TRBJ2-7; cdr3_aa: CASSSTGDLSYEQYF; cdr3_nt: TGCGCCAGCAGCTCGACAGGGGACCTCTCCTACGAGCAGTACTTC
clone_size: few; v_call: TRBV12-3/TRBV12-4; d_call: NA; j_call: TRBJ1-5; cdr3_aa: CATPRFDQPQHF; cdr3_nt: TGTGCCACCCCACGCTTCGATCAGCCCCAGCATTTT
clone_size: NA; v_call: TRBV6-2/TRBV6-3; d_call: TRBD2; j_call: TRBJ2-5; cdr3_aa: CASTYGRTSGVETQYF; cdr3_nt: TGTGCCAGCACTTACGGCAGGACTAGCGGGGTGGAGACCCAGTACTTC
clone_size: NA; v_call: TRBV20-1; d_call: NA; j_call: TRBJ1-1; cdr3_aa: CSAQDIRAQNTEAFF; cdr3_nt: TGCAGTGCCCAAGACATAAGGGCCCAGAACACTGAAGCTTTCTTT
clone_size: NA; v_call: TRBV7-9; d_call: NA; j_call: TRBJ1-2; cdr3_aa: CASSLVTAVYGYTF; cdr3_nt: TGTGCCAGCAGCTTAGTGACAGCGGTCTATGGCTACACCTTC
clone_size: NA; v_call: TRBV5-1; d_call: NA; j_call: TRBJ1-1; cdr3_aa: CASSIEGGTEAFF; cdr3_nt: TGCGCCAGCAGCATAGAGGGGGGGACTGAAGCTTTCTTT
clone_size: NA; v_call: TRBV12-5; d_call: NA; j_call: TRBJ1-5; cdr3_aa: CASGSPTSESTDTQHF; cdr3_nt: TGTGCTAGTGGTTCGCCGACTAGCGAGAGCACAGATACGCAGCATTTT
clone_size: few; v_call: TRBV20-1; d_call: TRBD1; j_call: TRBJ2-7; cdr3_aa: CSAGDRMGEQYF; cdr3_nt: TGCAGTGCTGGGGACAGGATGGGCGAGCAGTACTTC
clone_size: many; v_call: TRBV12-3/TRBV12-4; d_call: TRBD2; j_call: TRBJ2-7; cdr3_aa: CASSLGTSGTEQYF; cdr3_nt: TGTGCCAGCAGTTTGGGGACTAGCGGGACCGAGCAGTACTTC
clone_size: NA; v_call: TRBV5-1; d_call: NA; j_call: TRBJ1-2; cdr3_aa: CASSLAPDGLYGYTF; cdr3_nt: TGCGCCAGCAGCTTGGCCCCGGACGGCCTCTATGGCTACACCTTC
clone_size: NA; v_call: TRBV2; d_call: TRBD1; j_call: TRBJ2-5; cdr3_aa: CASKIAGGAGETQYF; cdr3_nt: TGTGCCAGCAAGATAGCAGGGGGCGCAGGAGAGACCCAGTACTTC
clone_size: NA; v_call: TRBV15; d_call: TRBD1; j_call: TRBJ1-1; cdr3_aa: CATSSMRQGDTEAFF; cdr3_nt: TGTGCCACCAGCTCAATGAGACAGGGGGACACTGAAGCTTTCTTT
clone_size: NA; v_call: TRBV5-1; d_call: NA; j_call: TRBJ2-5; cdr3_aa: CASRPGGRETQYF; cdr3_nt: TGCGCCAGCAGGCCCGGGGGAAGAGAGACCCAGTACTTC
clone_size: once; v_call: TRBV10-3; d_call: TRBD2; j_call: TRBJ2-1; cdr3_aa: CAISEFGTSGRMLTEQFF; cdr3_nt: TGTGCCATCAGTGAGTTCGGGACTAGCGGGAGAATGTTGACTGAGCAGTTCTTC
clone_size: NA; v_call: TRBV9; d_call: TRBD1; j_call: TRBJ2-3; cdr3_aa: CASSVRQGSTDTQYF; cdr3_nt: TGTGCCAGCAGCGTAAGACAGGGAAGCACAGATACGCAGTATTTT
clone_size: few; v_call: TRBV5-6; d_call: NA; j_call: TRBJ2-3; cdr3_aa: CASSLVIQGTDTQYF; cdr3_nt: TGTGCCAGCAGCTTGGTTATTCAGGGCACAGATACGCAGTATTTT
clone_size: few; v_call: TRBV5-1; d_call: TRBD1; j_call: TRBJ1-1; cdr3_aa: CASSSDRGWGTEAFF; cdr3_nt: TGCGCCAGCAGCTCGGACAGGGGATGGGGCACTGAAGCTTTCTTT
clone_size: few; v_call: TRBV4-3; d_call: NA; j_call: TRBJ2-7; cdr3_aa: CASSSALRRETSYEQYF; cdr3_nt: TGCGCCAGCAGCTCCGCCTTGAGGCGGGAAACATCTTACGAGCAGTACTTC
clone_size: NA; v_call: TRBV3-1; d_call: TRBD1; j_call: TRBJ2-1; cdr3_aa: CASSRGQGSGEQFF; cdr3_nt: TGTGCCAGCAGCCGTGGACAGGGGTCGGGTGAGCAGTTCTTC
clone_size: many; v_call: TRBV3-1; d_call: NA; j_call: TRBJ1-5; cdr3_aa: CASSQGFNQPQHF; cdr3_nt: TGTGCCAGCAGCCAGGGATTCAATCAGCCCCAGCATTTT
clone_size: NA; v_call: TRBV10-3; d_call: NA; j_call: TRBJ1-6; cdr3_aa: CAISNEQGNNSPLHF; cdr3_nt: TGTGCCATCAGTAATGAACAGGGAAATAATTCACCCCTCCACTTT
clone_size: many; v_call: TRBV29-1; d_call: NA; j_call: TRBJ2-5; cdr3_aa: CSVFRGETQYF; cdr3_nt: TGCAGCGTTTTTCGGGGAGAGACCCAGTACTTC
clone_size: few; v_call: TRBV24-1; d_call: NA; j_call: TRBJ2-7; cdr3_aa: CATSNREEDEQYF; cdr3_nt: TGTGCCACCAGTAACCGAGAAGAAGACGAGCAGTACTTC
clone_size: NA; v_call: TRBV5-1; d_call: NA; j_call: TRBJ2-5; cdr3_aa: CASSGPESETQYF; cdr3_nt: TGCGCCAGCAGCGGCCCCGAGTCCGAGACCCAGTACTTC
clone_size: many; v_call: TRBV28; d_call: NA; j_call: TRBJ1-6; cdr3_aa: CASSLQYNSPLHF; cdr3_nt: TGTGCCAGCAGTTTACAGTATAATTCACCCCTCCACTTT
clone_size: few; v_call: TRBV5-1; d_call: NA; j_call: TRBJ2-2; cdr3_aa: CASSPGHLNTGELFF; cdr3_nt: TGCGCCAGCAGCCCGGGACACCTAAACACCGGGGAGCTGTTTTTT
clone_size: few; v_call: TRBV30; d_call: NA; j_call: TRBJ1-6; cdr3_aa: CASPGSSNNSPLHF; cdr3_nt: TGTGCTTCACCTGGGAGTTCTAATAATTCACCCCTCCACTTT
clone_size: few; v_call: TRBV7-2; d_call: NA; j_call: TRBJ2-2; cdr3_aa: CASSGGNANTGELFF; cdr3_nt: TGTGCCAGCAGCGGGGGTAATGCGAACACCGGGGAGCTGTTTTTT
clone_size: NA; v_call: TRBV4-2; d_call: NA; j_call: TRBJ1-4; cdr3_aa: CASSQDGTTGEKLFF; cdr3_nt: TGTGCCAGCAGCCAAGACGGGACGACGGGGGAAAAACTGTTTTTT
clone_size: few; v_call: TRBV10-3; d_call: NA; j_call: TRBJ2-7; cdr3_aa: CAIATGTYEQYF; cdr3_nt: TGTGCCATAGCCACCGGGACCTACGAGCAGTACTTC
clone_size: few; v_call: TRBV12-3/TRBV12-4; d_call: NA; j_call: TRBJ1-5; cdr3_aa: CASSLADFQPQHF; cdr3_nt: TGTGCCAGCAGTTTAGCGGACTTCCAGCCCCAGCATTTT